This is a list of T cell receptor beta chains from one sample in a study of lymphopenia after photon versus proton radiotherapy. Sequencing was performed with immunoSEQ multiplex PCR; in TCRdb, only in-frame clones are kept and a portion is missing. This table holds about 49,000 clones, approximately 82% found once. The sample here was peripheral blood, taken from a patient treated with photon-based radiotherapy. The receptors originated from a man aged 45-60 years with gastric cancer. Both conserved end residues are part of each CDR3.

v_call: TRBV27; cdr3_aa: CASSFLGQAIYEQYF
v_call: TRBV9; cdr3_aa: CASSVDGRTDTQYF
v_call: TRBV5-4; cdr3_aa: CASSLGGPYEQYF
v_call: TRBV28; cdr3_aa: CATSQGSPSTDTQYF
v_call: TRBV2; cdr3_aa: CASRTQGMSGRQYF
v_call: TRBV12-5; cdr3_aa: CASGFGGPTTEAFF
v_call: TRBV19; cdr3_aa: CASSITGGAGGYEQYF
v_call: TRBV5-1; cdr3_aa: CASSFGPAALNYGYTF
v_call: TRBV30; cdr3_aa: CAWSTAKNIQYF
v_call: TRBV14; cdr3_aa: CASSVGSTEAFF
v_call: TRBV5-8; cdr3_aa: CASSFFRGMNTEAFF
v_call: TRBV5-1; cdr3_aa: CASSGQGAREQYF
v_call: TRBV14; cdr3_aa: CASSQVLAGAETQYF
v_call: TRBV27; cdr3_aa: CASSPTGLGEQYF
v_call: TRBV7-2; cdr3_aa: CASSEATPGNTIYF
v_call: TRBV7-8; cdr3_aa: CASSLEAGRGAFF
v_call: TRBV20-1; cdr3_aa: CSAKTVEKLFF
v_call: TRBV14; cdr3_aa: CASRLSGSSYNEQFF
v_call: TRBV18; cdr3_aa: CASSESYNTEELFF
v_call: TRBV18; cdr3_aa: CASSSRENPNYGYTF
v_call: TRBV28; cdr3_aa: CASSPGGREEKLFF
v_call: TRBV6-1; cdr3_aa: CASSPGTGKRELFF
v_call: TRBV10-3; cdr3_aa: CATYSGRDHGELFF
v_call: TRBV4-1; cdr3_aa: CASSQGGLAVTDTQYF
v_call: TRBV6-5; cdr3_aa: CASSSHMAEDGYTF
v_call: TRBV9; cdr3_aa: CASSAGGVNTEAFF
v_call: TRBV7-8; cdr3_aa: CASSRGSWTGATEVEQYF
v_call: TRBV27; cdr3_aa: CASRSLGVGEKLFF
v_call: TRBV5-4; cdr3_aa: CASSSYANTGELFF